This entry describes one T cell receptor beta chain. Its antigen is undetermined. Time point defined: week 47, end of study. One vaccine dose held 300 ug of mutant IDH1 20-mer peptide and came with topical imiquimod. This CDR3 is built from 12 residues. Trimming shortened V by 0 bases and J by 7 bases, and 8 bases separated the two germline ends. Germline V CDR1 and CDR2: SGHRS, YFSETQ. These data are taken from a study of a mutant IDH1 vaccine in newly diagnosed glioma. Sequencing used immunoSEQ multiplex PCR; TCRdb keeps in-frame clones, though not all of them. The table lists around 65,000 clones, 83% of them singletons.

The receptor comes from a man aged 30-40 years with glioma. Here the sequenced sample was PBMCs, taken from a glioma patient whose treatment included an IDH1 peptide vaccine. The chain couples TRBV5-1 to TRBJ2-7; no reliable D call. The DNA for the CDR3 is TGCGCCAGCAGCTTGGTCCCGTGGGAGCAGTACTTC. This sequence encodes CASSLVPWEQYF.